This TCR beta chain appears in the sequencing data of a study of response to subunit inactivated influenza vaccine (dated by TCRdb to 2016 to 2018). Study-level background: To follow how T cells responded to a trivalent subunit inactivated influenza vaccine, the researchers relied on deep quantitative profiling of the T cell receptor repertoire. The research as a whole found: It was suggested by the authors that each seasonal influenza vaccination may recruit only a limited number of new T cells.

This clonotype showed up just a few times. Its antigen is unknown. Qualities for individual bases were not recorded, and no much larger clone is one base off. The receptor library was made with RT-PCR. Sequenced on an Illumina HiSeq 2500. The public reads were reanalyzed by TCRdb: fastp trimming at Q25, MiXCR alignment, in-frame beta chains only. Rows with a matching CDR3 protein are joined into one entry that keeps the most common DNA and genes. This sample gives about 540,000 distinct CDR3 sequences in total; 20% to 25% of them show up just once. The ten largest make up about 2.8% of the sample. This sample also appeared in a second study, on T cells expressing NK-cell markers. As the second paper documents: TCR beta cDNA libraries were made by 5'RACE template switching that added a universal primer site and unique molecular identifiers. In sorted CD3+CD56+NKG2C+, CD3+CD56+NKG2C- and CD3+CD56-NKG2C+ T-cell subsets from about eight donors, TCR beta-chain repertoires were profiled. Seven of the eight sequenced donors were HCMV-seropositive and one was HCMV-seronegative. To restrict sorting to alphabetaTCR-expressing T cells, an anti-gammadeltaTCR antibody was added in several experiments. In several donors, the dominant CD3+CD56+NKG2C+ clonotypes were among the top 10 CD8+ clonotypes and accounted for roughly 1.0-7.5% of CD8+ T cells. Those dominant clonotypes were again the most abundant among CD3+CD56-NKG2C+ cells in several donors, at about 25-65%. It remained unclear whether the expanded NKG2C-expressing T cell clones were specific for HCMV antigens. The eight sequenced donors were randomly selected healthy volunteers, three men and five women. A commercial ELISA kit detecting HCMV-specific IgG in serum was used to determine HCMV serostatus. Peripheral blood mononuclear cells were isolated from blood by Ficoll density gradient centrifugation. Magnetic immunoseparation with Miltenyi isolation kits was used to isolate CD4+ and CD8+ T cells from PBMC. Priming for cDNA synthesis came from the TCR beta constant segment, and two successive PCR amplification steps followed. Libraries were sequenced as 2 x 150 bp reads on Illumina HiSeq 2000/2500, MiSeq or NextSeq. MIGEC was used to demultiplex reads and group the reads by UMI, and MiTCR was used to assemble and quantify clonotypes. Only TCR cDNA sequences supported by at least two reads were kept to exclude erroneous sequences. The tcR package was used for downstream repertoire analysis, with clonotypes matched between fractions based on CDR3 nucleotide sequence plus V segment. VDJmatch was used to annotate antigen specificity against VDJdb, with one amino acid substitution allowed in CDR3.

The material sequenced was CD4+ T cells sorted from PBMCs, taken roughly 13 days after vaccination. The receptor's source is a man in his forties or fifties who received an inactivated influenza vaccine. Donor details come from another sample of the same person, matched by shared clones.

The bases read TGTGCCAGCAGCTTAGAAAACAGATACAATGAGCAGTTCTTC. Translated, this gives CASSLENRYNEQFF. The sequence is built from TRBV7-2 and TRBJ2-1, with no confidently assigned D gene. CDR1 and CDR2 are drawn from the germline V gene: SGHTA, FQGNSA. CDR3 length: 14 amino acids, cysteine to phenylalanine. CDR3 DNA only is kept here, 42 bases in frame from base 1. V lost 1 base and J lost 4 bases; the stretch between them is 8 bases long.